This T cell receptor (beta chain) was recovered during a study of blood T cell repertoires in COVID-19. Study information: Sites across the United States, Italy and Spain contributed samples from acute and convalescent COVID-19. Nucleic acid was either cDNA or gDNA, and it came from T cells, B-cell-depleted T cells, or PBMCs.

This clone was counted once. There are 15 residues in the CDR3. The V end lost 7 bases, the J end lost 9 bases, and 22 bases lay between the germline ends. Germline V gene data show CDR1 as LNHDA and CDR2 as SQIVND (reference sequence). TCRdb's table, derived via immunoSEQ multiplex PCR, lists solely in-frame clones and lacks some. The sample lists over 85,000 clones, about 83% occurring once. The rearrangement links TRBV19 to TRBJ1-5, with D tentatively TRBD1 (5 bases). This TCR was sampled from a man aged 40-49 years with active or convalescent COVID-19. The material sequenced was peripheral blood. The CDR3 region is CASTQGWGRRRPQHF. CDR3 sequence (DNA): TGTGCCAGTACTCAGGGCTGGGGTCGACGGCGGCCCCAGCATTTT. The full variable domain, rest sourced from reference TRBV19 and TRBJ1-5, is DGGITQSPKYLFRKEGQNVTLSCEQNLNHDAMYWYRQDPGQGLRLIYYSQIVNDFQKGDIAEGYSVSREKKESFPLTVTSAQKNPTAFYLCASTQGWGRRRPQHFGDGTRLSIL.